The TCR beta chain under discussion was sequenced for a study of OX40 agonist ivuxolimab in advanced cancers. Repertoires were generated with immunoSEQ multiplex PCR, while TCRdb's copy carries only in-frame clones and drops some. The table has over 55,000 clones, 80% seen once. The CDR3 is made up of 14 amino acids. The germline CDR1 and CDR2 sequences are LNHDA and SQIVND (reference sequence). Trimming left V 4 bases short and J 0 bases short, with 9 bases between. The chain has TRBV19 and TRBJ1-2; D might be TRBD1 (5 bases). The sample consisted of CD4+ or CD8+ T cells sorted from blood, taken in a trial of the OX40 agonist ivuxolimab. The origin of this receptor is an adult with an advanced solid tumor such as melanoma, head and neck, liver or kidney cancer. The CDR3 sequence: CASSTDSSNYGYTF. DNA of the CDR3: TGTGCCAGTAGTACCGACAGTTCTAACTATGGCTACACCTTC.